The clone carrying this TCR beta chain appeared a few times. Its antigen is not identified. The CDR3 runs to 15 residues. Trimming took off 3 bases at V and 8 bases at J, with 17 bases between the two ends. CDR1 SGDLS and CDR2 YYNGEE come from the germline V gene. Cells are PBMCs isolated from around 9.4 ml of fresh blood. RNA transcripts yielded amplified TCR beta CDR3 regions. Using the HTBI primer set, a first-round RT-PCR was run on the TCR CDR3. TCRdb itself ran the multiplex PCR reads through MiXCR, one entry per CDR3 protein. The sample has about 460,000 distinct CDR3 sequences, 22% seen once. The data derive from a study of T cells in Graves' hyperthyroidism and ophthalmopathy. Findings and limits, study-wide: Blood also showed most of the thyroid clonotypes that were expanded above 0.001. Model-based prediction identified ophthalmopathy a median 6.5 months prior to its onset. Ophthalmopathy and stable hyperthyroidism were told apart by a 13 V-J model.

The sequence derives from a woman in her seventies with Graves' ophthalmopathy. The chain joins TRBV9 to TRBJ1-4, with a possible D match to TRBD1 (5 bases). Sequencing input: blood. The DNA for the CDR3 is TGTGCCAGCAGCGAACGGGGGGGGAGTTACGAAAAACTGTTTTTT. Amino acid sequence: CASSERGGSYEKLFF.